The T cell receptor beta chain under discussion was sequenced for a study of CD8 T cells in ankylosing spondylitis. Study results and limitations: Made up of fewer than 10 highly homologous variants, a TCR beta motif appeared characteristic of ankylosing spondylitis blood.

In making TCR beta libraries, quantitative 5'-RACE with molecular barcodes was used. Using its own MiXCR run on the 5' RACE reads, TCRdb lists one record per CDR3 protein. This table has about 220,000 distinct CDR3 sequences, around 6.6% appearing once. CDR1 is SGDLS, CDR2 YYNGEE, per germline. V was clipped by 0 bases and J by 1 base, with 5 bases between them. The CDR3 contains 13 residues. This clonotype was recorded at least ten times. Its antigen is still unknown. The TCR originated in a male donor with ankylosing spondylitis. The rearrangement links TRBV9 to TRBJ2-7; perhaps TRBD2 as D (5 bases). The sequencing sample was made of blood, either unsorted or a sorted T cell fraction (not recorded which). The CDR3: CASSVGGSYEQYF. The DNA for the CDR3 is TGTGCCAGCAGCGTAGGCGGGTCCTACGAGCAGTACTTC.